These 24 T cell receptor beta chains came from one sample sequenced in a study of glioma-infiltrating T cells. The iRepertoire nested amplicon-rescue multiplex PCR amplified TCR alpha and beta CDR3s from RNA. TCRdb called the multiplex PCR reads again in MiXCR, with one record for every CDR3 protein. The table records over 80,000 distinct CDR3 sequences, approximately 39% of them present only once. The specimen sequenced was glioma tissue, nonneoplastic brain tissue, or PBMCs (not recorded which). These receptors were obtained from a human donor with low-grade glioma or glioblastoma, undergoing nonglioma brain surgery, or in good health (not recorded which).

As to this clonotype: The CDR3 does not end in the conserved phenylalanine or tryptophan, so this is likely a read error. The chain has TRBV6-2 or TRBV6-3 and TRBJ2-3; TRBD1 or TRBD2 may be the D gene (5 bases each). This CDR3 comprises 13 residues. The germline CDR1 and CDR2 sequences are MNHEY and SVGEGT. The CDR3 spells CAGSRDQPDTQYI. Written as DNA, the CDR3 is TGTGCCGGCAGCAGGGACCAACCGGATACGCAGTATATT.

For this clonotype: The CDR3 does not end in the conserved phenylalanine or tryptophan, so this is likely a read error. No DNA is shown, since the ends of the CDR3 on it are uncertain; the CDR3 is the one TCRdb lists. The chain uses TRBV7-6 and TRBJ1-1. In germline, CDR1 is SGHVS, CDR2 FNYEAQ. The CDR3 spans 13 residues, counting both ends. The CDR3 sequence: CASSLVENTEALI.

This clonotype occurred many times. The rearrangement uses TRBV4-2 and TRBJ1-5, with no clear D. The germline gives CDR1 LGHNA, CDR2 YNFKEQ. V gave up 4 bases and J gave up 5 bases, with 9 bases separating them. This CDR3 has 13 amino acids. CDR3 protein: CASSRGEYQPQHF. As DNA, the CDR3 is TGTGCCAGCAGCCGCGGGGAATATCAGCCCCAGCATTTT.

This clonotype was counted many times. CDR3 coding DNA: TGTGCCAGCAGTTTGTTGGGGAACTATGGCTACACCTTC. Translated: CASSLLGNYGYTF. The chain employs TRBV27 and TRBJ1-2; D is uncertain. V was pared by 3 bases and J by 2 bases, with 7 bases between. Germline V gene data show CDR1 as MNHEY and CDR2 as SMNVEV (reference sequence). The length of the CDR3 is 13 residues.

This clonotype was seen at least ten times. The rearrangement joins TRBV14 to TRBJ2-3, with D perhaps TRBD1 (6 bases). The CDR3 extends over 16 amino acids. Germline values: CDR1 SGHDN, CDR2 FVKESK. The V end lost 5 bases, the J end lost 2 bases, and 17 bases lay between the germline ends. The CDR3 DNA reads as TGTGCCAGCAGCACCTGGACAGTTCCCCCCACAGATACGCAGTATTTT. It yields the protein CASSTWTVPPTDTQYF. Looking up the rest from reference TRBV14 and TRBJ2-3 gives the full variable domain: EAGVTQFPSHSVIEKGQTVTLRCDPISGHDNLYWYRRVMGKEIKFLLHFVKESKQDESGMPNNRFLAERTGGTYSTLKVQPAELEDSGVYFCASSTWTVPPTDTQYFGPGTRLTVL.

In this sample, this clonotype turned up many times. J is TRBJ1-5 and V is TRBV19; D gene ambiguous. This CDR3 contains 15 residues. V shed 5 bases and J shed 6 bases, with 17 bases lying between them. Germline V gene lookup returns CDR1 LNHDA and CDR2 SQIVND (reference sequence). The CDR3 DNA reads TGTGCCAGTAGTCATAAGGCTGGTTGGGGTCAGCCCCAGCATTTT. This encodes CASSHKAGWGQPQHF.

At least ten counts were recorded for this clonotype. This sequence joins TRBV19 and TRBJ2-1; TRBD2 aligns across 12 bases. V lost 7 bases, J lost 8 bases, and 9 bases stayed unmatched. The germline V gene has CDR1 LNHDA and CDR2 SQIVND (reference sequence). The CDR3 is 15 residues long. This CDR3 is CASTPSGRAWYEQFF. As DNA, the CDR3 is TGTGCCAGTACCCCTAGCGGGAGGGCATGGTATGAGCAGTTCTTC.

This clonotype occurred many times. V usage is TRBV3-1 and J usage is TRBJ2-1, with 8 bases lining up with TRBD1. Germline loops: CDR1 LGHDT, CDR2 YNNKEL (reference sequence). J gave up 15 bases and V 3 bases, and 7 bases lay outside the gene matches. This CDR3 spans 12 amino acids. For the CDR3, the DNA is TGTGCCAGCAGCCAGACTACAGGGGGACTGTTCTTC. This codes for CASSQTTGGLFF.

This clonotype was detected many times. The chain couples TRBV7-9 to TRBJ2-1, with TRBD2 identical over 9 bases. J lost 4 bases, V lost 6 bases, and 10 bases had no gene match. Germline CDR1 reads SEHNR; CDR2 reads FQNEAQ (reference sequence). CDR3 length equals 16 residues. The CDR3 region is CASRPPGLAKYNEQFF. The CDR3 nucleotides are TGTGCCAGCAGACCCCCCGGACTAGCGAAATACAATGAGCAGTTCTTC.

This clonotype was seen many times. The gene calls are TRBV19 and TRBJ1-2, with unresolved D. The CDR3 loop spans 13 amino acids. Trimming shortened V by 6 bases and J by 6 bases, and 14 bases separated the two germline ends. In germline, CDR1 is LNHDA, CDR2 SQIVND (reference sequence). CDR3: CASRFGLSNGYTF. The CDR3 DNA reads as TGTGCCAGTAGGTTTGGGCTGAGCAATGGCTACACCTTC.

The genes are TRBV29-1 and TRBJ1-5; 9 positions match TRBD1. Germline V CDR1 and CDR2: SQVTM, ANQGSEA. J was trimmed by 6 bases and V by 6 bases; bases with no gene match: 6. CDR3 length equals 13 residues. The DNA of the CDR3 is TGCAGCGTGGATACAGGGGGCGGTCAGCCCCAGCATTTT. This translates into CSVDTGGGQPQHF.

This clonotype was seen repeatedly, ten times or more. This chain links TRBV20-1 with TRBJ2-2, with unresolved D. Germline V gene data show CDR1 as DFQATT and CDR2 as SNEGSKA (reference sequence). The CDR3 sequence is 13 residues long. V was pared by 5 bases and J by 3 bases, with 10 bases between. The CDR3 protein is CSACRSDTGELFF. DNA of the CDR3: TGCAGTGCTTGCCGGTCGGACACCGGGGAGCTGTTTTTT.

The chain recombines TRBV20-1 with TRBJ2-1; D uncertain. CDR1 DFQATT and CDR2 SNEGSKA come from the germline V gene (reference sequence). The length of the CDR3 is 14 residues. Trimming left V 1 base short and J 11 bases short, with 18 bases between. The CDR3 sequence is CSARVDRTYGQQFF. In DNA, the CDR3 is TGCAGTGCTAGAGTAGACCGCACCTACGGTCAGCAGTTCTTC.

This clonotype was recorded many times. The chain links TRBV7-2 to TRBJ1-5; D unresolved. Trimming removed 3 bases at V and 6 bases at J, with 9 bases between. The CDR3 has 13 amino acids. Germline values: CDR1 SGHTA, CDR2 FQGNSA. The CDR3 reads CASSFDKFQPQHF. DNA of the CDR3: TGTGCCAGCAGCTTTGATAAGTTTCAGCCCCAGCATTTT. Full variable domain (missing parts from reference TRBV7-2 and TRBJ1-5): GAGVSQSPSNKVTEKGKDVELRCDPISGHTALYWYRQSLGQGLEFLIYFQGNSAPDKSGLPSDRFSAERTGGSVSTLTIQRTQQEDSAVYLCASSFDKFQPQHFGDGTRLSIL.

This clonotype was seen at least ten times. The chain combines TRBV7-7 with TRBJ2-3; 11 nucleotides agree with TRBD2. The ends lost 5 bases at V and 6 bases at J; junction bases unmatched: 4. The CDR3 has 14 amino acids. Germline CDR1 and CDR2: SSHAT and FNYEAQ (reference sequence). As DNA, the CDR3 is TGTGCCAGCAGCCGTAGCGGGAGGGCGGATACGCAGTATTTT. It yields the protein CASSRSGRADTQYF.

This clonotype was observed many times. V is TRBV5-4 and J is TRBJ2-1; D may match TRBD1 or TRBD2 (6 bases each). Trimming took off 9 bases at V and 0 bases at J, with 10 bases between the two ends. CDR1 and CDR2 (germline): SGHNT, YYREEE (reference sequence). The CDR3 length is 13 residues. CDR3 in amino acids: CATRGGSYNEQFF. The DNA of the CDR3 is TGTGCCACCAGGGGAGGCTCCTACAATGAGCAGTTCTTC. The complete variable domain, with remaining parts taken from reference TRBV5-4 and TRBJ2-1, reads ETGVTQSPTHLIKTRGQQVTLRCSSQSGHNTVSWYQQALGQGPQFIFQYYREEENGRGNFPPRFSGLQFPNYSSELNVNALELDDSALYLCATRGGSYNEQFFGPGTRLTVL.

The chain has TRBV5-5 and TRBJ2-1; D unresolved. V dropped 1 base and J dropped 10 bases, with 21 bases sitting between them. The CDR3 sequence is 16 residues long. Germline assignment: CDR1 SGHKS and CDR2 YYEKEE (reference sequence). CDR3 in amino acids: CASSLSVQAFSSEQFF. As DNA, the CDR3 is TGTGCCAGCAGCTTGTCTGTCCAGGCGTTTAGCTCCGAGCAGTTCTTC.

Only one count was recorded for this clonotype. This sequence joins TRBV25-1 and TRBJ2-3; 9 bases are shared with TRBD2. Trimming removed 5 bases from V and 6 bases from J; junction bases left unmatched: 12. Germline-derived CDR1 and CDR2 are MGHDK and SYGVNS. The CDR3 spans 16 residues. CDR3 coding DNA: TGTGCCAGCAGTCTCGCGGGGGGGGGAGTAGGTGATACGCAGTATTTT. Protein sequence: CASSLAGGGVGDTQYF. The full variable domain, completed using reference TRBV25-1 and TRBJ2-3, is EADIYQTPRYLVIGTGKKITLECSQTMGHDKMYWYQQDPGMELHLIHYSYGVNSTEKGDLSSESTVSRIRTEHFPLTLESARPSHTSQYLCASSLAGGGVGDTQYFGPGTRLTVL.

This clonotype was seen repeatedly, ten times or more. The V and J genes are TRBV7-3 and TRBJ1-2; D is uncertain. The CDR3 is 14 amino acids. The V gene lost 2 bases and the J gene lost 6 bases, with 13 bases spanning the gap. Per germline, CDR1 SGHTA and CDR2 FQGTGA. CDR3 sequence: CASSLSAGRDGYTF. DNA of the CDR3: TGTGCCAGCAGCTTATCAGCGGGAAGAGATGGCTACACCTTC.

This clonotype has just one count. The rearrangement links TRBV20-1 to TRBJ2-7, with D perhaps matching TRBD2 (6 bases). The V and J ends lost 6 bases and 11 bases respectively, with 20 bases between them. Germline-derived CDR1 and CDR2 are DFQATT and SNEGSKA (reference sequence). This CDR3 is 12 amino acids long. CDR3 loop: CSALEGLSEEYF. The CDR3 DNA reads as TGCAGTGCACTGGAGGGCCTGAGTGAGGAGTACTTC.

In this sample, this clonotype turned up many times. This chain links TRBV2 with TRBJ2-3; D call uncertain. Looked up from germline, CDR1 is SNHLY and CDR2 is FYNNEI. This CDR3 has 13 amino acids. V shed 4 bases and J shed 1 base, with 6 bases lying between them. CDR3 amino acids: CASSVFRTDTQYF. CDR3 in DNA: TGTGCCAGCAGTGTGTTTCGCACAGATACGCAGTATTTT.

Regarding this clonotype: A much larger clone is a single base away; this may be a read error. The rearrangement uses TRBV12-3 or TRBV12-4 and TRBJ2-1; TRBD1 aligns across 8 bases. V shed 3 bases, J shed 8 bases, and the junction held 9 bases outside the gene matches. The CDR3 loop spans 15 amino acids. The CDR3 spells CASSFRDRTYDEQFF. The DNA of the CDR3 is TGTGCCAGCAGTTTTCGGGACAGGACGTACGATGAGCAGTTCTTC.

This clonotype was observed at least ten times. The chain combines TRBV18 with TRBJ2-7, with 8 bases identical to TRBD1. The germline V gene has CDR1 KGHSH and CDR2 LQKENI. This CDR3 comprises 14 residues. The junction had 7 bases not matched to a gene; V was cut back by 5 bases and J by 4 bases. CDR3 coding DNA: TGTGCCAGCTCAGCGACAGGGGTTCAGTACGAGCAGTACTTC. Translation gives CASSATGVQYEQYF.

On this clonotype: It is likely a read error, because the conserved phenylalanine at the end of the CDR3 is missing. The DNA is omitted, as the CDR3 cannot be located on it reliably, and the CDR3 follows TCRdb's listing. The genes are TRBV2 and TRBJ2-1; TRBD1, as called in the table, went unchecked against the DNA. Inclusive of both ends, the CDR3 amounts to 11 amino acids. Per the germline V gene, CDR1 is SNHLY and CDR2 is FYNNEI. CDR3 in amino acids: CASTRDRDRFY.